This TCR beta chain appears in the sequencing data of a study of blood T cell repertoires in COVID-19. Study context: The origin of the acute and convalescent COVID-19 samples was the United States, Italy and Spain. T cells, B-cell-depleted T cells, or PBMCs provided the cDNA or gDNA that served as material.

CDR3 size: 13 residues. Germline-derived CDR1 and CDR2 are LNHDA and SQIVND (reference sequence). Germline trimming cut 9 bases from V and 9 bases from J; bases unmatched to any gene: 5. Study processing details: Amplified reference gene primers provided the basis for estimating nucleated cell counts. The data were produced by immunoSEQ multiplex PCR, yet TCRdb's version contains in-frame clones alone and is incomplete. The V and J calls and clone size were taken over from that table, and D and trimming were inferred from the DNA. Found here are about 150,000 clones, 84% of them singletons; the top ten hold 9.8%.

The V gene is TRBV19, the J gene TRBJ1-6; TRBD1 agrees at 10 bases. This sequence was found in a woman in her 50s with acute or convalescent COVID-19. Input material: peripheral blood. The CDR3 spells CARRTGGTSPLHF. The CDR3 DNA follows: TGTGCCAGAAGGACAGGGGGAACTTCACCCCTCCACTTT.